These T cell receptor beta chains were read from a single sample in a study of blood T cell repertoires in COVID-19. Generated by immunoSEQ multiplex PCR, the TCRdb table keeps only in-frame clones and is missing some. This table holds 120,000 or so clones, approximately 83% found once. Sequencing was done on a sample of peripheral blood. The receptors shown here come from a man in his 60s with acute or convalescent COVID-19. Each CDR3 is given without its conserved first and last residue. Each record gives: V gene, CDR3 length, D gene, CDR3 protein. A D gene is named only where the DNA matches it firmly.

TRBV5-4 | 14 | - | ASSLAAGLGTDTQY
TRBV10-3 | 14 | TRBD2 | AISERSGSRYNEQF
TRBV2 | 12 | TRBD1 | ASRGQVSNQPQH
TRBV10-3 | 11 | - | AISQGGNTEAF
TRBV28 | 14 | - | ASSLDRKGYNYGYT
TRBV2 | 11 | - | ASTNSSSYEQY
TRBV4-1 | 12 | - | ASSQNEGELRAF
TRBV28 | 13 | TRBD1 | ASSRRDRAQETQY
TRBV18 | 13 | TRBD1 | ASSDLTGAGTEAF
TRBV4-1 | 17 | TRBD2 | ASSLPRPSGSSGANVLT
TRBV20-1 | 11 | - | SASKPLPAEAF
TRBV10-2 | 15 | TRBD1 | ASSGGPTGTGGEKLF
TRBV5-4 | 13 | - | ASSLAGTMGETQY
TRBV14 | 11 | - | ASSQAYQETQY
TRBV9 | 11 | - | ASSPRREGEQF
TRBV28 | 15 | TRBD1 | ASSPRTGRSQGYGYT
TRBV2 | 12 | TRBD2 | ASSDIAGGFNKF
TRBV6-6 | 11 | TRBD1 | ASSYSRQGEPF
TRBV5-1 | 14 | TRBD1 | ASSLAGTGIGETQY
TRBV7-8 | 12 | TRBD1 | ASSRDRGNQPQH
TRBV10-2 | 13 | - | ASTGDSSGANVLT
TRBV4-1 | 19 | TRBD1 | ASSRITGTGASGSTTDTQY
TRBV4-1 | 14 | - | ASSQIRLVAYNEQF
TRBV10-3 | 11 | - | AIVRDRREGYT
TRBV7-6 | 13 | TRBD1 | ASSPWTGTTGELF
TRBV19 | 13 | - | ASSLERARNQPQH
TRBV12-5 | 13 | - | ASGPGLLNTGELF
TRBV7-2 | 11 | TRBD2 | ASSLASAGIQY
TRBV18 | 12 | TRBD1 | ASWYTGGGTEAF
TRBV5-8 | 13 | TRBD1 | ASSFDTGGNQPQH
TRBV5-1 | 15 | - | ASSLGASNRANYGYT
TRBV28 | 13 | - | ASSPPSGSGNTIY
TRBV9 | 15 | TRBD2 | ASSVVSSGSKTGELF
TRBV7-6 | 13 | TRBD1 | ASSPLDRDTGELF
TRBV6-1 | 11 | - | ASSERTDTEAF
TRBV19 | 12 | TRBD2 | ASSRRTSRNEQF
TRBV18 | 11 | TRBD1 | ASSPGQGFEQY
TRBV3-1/TRBV3-2 | 13 | - | ASSQGSQYNEKLF
TRBV25-1 | 14 | TRBD2 | ASSEYIRGGYNEQF
TRBV21-1 | 12 | - | ASNDRVLGNTIY
TRBV6-5 | 13 | TRBD1 | ASSTTGFDTDTQY
TRBV4-1 | 14 | - | ASSHGQLMLGTEAF
TRBV28 | 11 | - | ASSSGSYYEQY
TRBV29-1 | 11 | - | SVDEGGTDTQY
TRBV5-1 | 13 | TRBD2 | ASSLASGTYNEQF
TRBV11-2 | 14 | - | ASSPRRPQGWETQY
TRBV5-1 | 13 | - | ASSQTTSSGNTIY
TRBV28 | 9 | - | ASKVHGWQY